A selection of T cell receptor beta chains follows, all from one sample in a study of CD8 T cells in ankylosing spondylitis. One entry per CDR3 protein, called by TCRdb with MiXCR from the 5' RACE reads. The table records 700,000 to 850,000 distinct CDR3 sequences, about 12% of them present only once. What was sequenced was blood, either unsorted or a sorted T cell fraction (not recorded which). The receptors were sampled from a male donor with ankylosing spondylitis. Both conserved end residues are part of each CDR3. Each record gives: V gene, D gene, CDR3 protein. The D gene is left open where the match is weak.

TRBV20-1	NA	CSASGLNYGYTF
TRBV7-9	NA	CASSLVAGPREGYEQYF
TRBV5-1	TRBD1	CASSLEGALGYTF
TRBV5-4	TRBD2	CASSTPLSGGEQYF
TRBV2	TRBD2	CASNRLAGSNEQYF
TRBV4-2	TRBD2	CASSLRLAGERQDLETQYF
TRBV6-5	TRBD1	CASSSTNQGAAFF
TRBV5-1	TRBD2	CASNLFGTSLTTDTQYF
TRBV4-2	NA	CASSQDLNGGDNEQFF
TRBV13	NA	CASSQGHGDSPLHF
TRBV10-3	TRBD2	CAISESVSGKETDTQYF
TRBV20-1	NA	CSIPSPRRRRGEKLFF
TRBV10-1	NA	CASSEGPSVDTEAFF
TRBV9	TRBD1	CASGWAGTGYTGELFF
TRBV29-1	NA	CSVNRDPTPTDTQYF
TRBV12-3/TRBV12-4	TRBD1	CASSLLWTGDVYEQYF
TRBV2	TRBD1	CASSGQGTGELFF
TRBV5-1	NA	CASSLGLAFWSEQYF
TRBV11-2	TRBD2	CASSSYRTSASYNEQFF
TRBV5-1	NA	CASSFDTEPYEQYF
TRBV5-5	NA	CASSLDRWVHEQYF
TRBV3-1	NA	CASSQAGLEQYF
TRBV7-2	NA	CASSPRTNQPQHF
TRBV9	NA	CASSARPFPGELFF
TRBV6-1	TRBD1	CASSRLPGQAPYEQYF
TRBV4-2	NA	CASSWRSGLRELFF
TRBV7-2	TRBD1	CASSLGPNRGTIYF
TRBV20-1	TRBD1	CSVPDRFNEKLFF
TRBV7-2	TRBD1	CASSLRQGTNYGYTF